This TCR beta chain is drawn from a study of cytomegalovirus exposure and HLA in healthy donors. Use of 60 Vbeta and 13 Jbeta primers characterized the PCR. The protocol was immunoSEQ multiplex PCR, while the TCRdb copy is restricted to in-frame clones and leaves out a portion. Seen here are approximately 160,000 clones, about two thirds observed once, and the top ten hold less than 5%. The V gene lost 0 bases and the J gene lost 4 bases, with 14 bases spanning the gap. The germline CDR1 and CDR2 sequences are SGHRS and YFSETQ. This CDR3 has 16 amino acids. Sequencing used PBMCs. The source is a woman aged 18-35 years in good health and CMV-seropositive. This chain uses TRBV5-1 with TRBJ2-1; D possibly corresponds to TRBD1 (6 bases). Written as DNA, the CDR3 is TGCGCCAGCAGCTTGGTCGTCGGACAGAAGTACAATGAGCAGTTCTTC. This codes for CASSLVVGQKYNEQFF.